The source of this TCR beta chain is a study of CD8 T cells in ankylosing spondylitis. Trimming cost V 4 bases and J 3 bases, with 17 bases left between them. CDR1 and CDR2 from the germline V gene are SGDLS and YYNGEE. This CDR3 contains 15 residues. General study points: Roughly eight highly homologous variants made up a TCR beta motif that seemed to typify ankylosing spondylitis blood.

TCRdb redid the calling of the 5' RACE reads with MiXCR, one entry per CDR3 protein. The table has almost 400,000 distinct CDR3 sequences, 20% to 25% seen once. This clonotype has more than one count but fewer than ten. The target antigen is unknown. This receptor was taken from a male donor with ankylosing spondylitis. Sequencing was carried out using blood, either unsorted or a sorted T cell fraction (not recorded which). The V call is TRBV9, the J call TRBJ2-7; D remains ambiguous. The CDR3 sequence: CASSPLGKADYEQYF. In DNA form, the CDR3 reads TGTGCCAGCAGCCCCCTTGGTAAGGCCGACTACGAGCAGTACTTC. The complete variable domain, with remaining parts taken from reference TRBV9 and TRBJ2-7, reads DSGVTQTPKHLITATGQRVTLRCSPRSGDLSVYWYQQSLDQGLQFLIQYYNGEERAKGNILERFSAQQFPDLHSELNLSSLELGDSALYFCASSPLGKADYEQYFGPGTRLTVT.